This record looks at one T cell receptor beta chain sequence and its context. This sample is part of a study of blood T cell repertoires in COVID-19. For the study at large: Whether acute or convalescent, the COVID-19 samples came from the United States, Italy and Spain. PBMCs, B-cell-depleted T cells, or T cells provided the cDNA or gDNA that made up the material.

In the original workflow: Estimates of nucleated cell counts were drawn from the amplification of reference gene primers. Repertoires were generated with immunoSEQ multiplex PCR, while TCRdb's copy carries only in-frame clones and drops some. The D gene and trimming were derived from the DNA, and the V and J assignments and clone size from that table. The sample lists about 98,000 clones, about 90% occurring once. Specimen: peripheral blood. The clonotype comes from a man aged 18 to 35 with acute or convalescent COVID-19.

This CDR3 is CASSDLTPGGRGGYTF. The CDR3 nucleotides are TGTGCCAGCAGTGACCTTACTCCAGGGGGCCGAGGAGGCTACACCTTC. The chain couples TRBV6-4 to TRBJ1-2; TRBD1 aligns across 8 bases. The CDR3 spans 16 residues. The germline gives CDR1 MRHNA, CDR2 SNTAGT. V was pared by 2 bases and J by 8 bases, with 13 bases of the junction left unmatched.